Included here is one T cell receptor (beta chain) sequence, with context. No cognate antigen has been identified for it. No much larger clone exists at a distance of one base, and base qualities are not known. The CDR3, cysteine through phenylalanine, is 14 amino acids long. This entry keeps only the CDR3 DNA: 42 bases, framed from base 1. The junction shows trimming of 4 bases on V and 5 bases on J, and the gene matches do not reach 5 bases of it. The germline V gene (reference sequence) yields LNHDA for CDR1 and SQIVND for CDR2. These data are taken from a study of blood T cell repertoires in COVID-19 (dated by TCRdb to 2019 to 2021). Study-wide context: The collaborator samples originated in the United States, Italy and Spain and spanned the acute and convalescent phases of COVID-19. The material from the prospective study consisted of cDNA or gDNA derived from T cells, B-cell-depleted T cells, or PBMCs. The dataset comprised deeply sampled blood TCRbeta repertoires from subjects exposed to, actively infected with, or recovered from COVID-19. The repertoires were released in a freely available public database meant as a resource for research on the immune response to SARS-CoV-2. Samples came from the ongoing ImmuneRACE study (first 160 participants) plus 1,254 subjects from 6 global collaborators. The sample metadata nearly always contained a de-identified subject ID, COVID-19 status, age in years and sex. Where HLA class I and class II types were available, the types were taken from metadata supplied by the sample provider, not from assay-based typing.

Broad study findings and their caveats: How much clinical and demographic metadata was included differed by source and by participant, and the metadata was provided uncurated.

TCRbeta CDR3 regions were amplified from genomic DNA by means of the immunoSEQ Assay, a bias-controlled multiplex PCR. Processing in the source paper ran as follows. The number of nucleated cells in each sample was estimated from the amplification of reference gene primers within the assay. To quantify the absolute abundance of each unique TCRbeta CDR3 rearrangement, sequence reads were collapsed and filtered. Productive Simpson clonality was computed per sample as the square root of Simpson's diversity index over productive rearrangements. In TCRdb, the immuneACCESS table is reduced to in-frame sequences with V and J assigned. These tables do not hold every clone; where another copy was compared, an unresolved V gene accounts for under half, and the others remain unexplained. The V and J calls and clone size come from that table; D and trimming were worked out from the DNA. In all, the sample holds about 140,000 clones, and roughly 85% of those were seen once. The ten largest make up about 2.8% of the sample.

Whole blood was collected in K2EDTA tubes by collaborating institutions according to the institutions' own protocols. For TCRbeta analysis, collaborators shipped samples as frozen whole blood, isolated PBMCs, or DNA extracted from either of those sample types. The receptor's source is a human donor with acute or convalescent COVID-19. The donor label of this sample is uncertain. The sequenced material came from peripheral blood. This chain is built from TRBV19 and TRBJ2-5, and 9 junctional nucleotides match TRBD2. The nucleotides read TGTGCCAGTAGTAGCGGGAGGGCCGGTGAGACCCAGTACTTC. This encodes CASSSGRAGETQYF.